This TCR beta chain comes out of a study of T cells in Graves' hyperthyroidism and ophthalmopathy. The germline V gene has CDR1 DFQATT and CDR2 SNEGSKA (reference sequence). With V trimmed by 0 bases and J by 6 bases, 4 bases remained unmatched. This CDR3 is built from 14 residues. RNA transcripts served as the template for amplifying TCR beta CDR3 regions. The TCR CDR3 was amplified in a first-round RT-PCR using the HTBI primer set. Via MiXCR, TCRdb re-called the multiplex PCR reads, giving one row per CDR3 protein. The sample includes about 840,000 distinct CDR3 sequences, around 39% seen only once; the top ten take 7.5% to 9.5%.

The receptor comes from a man aged 18 to 30 with Graves' hyperthyroidism. The sample taken for sequencing was blood. The chain uses TRBV20-1 and TRBJ2-2; 7 bases align to TRBD1. The CDR3 region is CSAREGQRPGELFF. The CDR3 DNA reads as TGCAGTGCTAGAGAGGGACAGCGACCCGGGGAGCTGTTTTTT.